This T cell receptor beta chain was obtained from a study of T cells after yellow fever vaccination. Overall study findings and caveats: A large majority of primary-vaccination clones showed up again after the booster (96% CD4, almost 90% CD8). Though weaker, the secondary response peaked faster, on day 5 versus 15. Abundant bulk-population clonotypes could contaminate the FACS-sorted repertoires.

The CDR3 runs to 15 residues. The V end was cut by 0 bases, the J end by 3 bases, with 9 bases between. The V gene's germline CDR1 is SGDLS and CDR2 YYNGEE. As to this clonotype: Its target is unknown.

Conversion of TCR transcripts into cDNA relied on 5'RACE template switching, which added a universal primer site and UMIs. TCRdb ran MiXCR on the 5' RACE reads and lists one entry per CDR3 protein. The sample contains roughly 400,000 distinct CDR3 sequences, around a sixth of which appear only once. This TCR was recovered from a man aged 18 to 35 who received the YFV17D yellow fever vaccine. The chain recombines TRBV9 with TRBJ1-4; D remains ambiguous. Sequencing was performed on PBMCs, taken before the yellow fever booster vaccination. CDR3 nucleotide sequence: TGTGCCAGCAGCGTAGCTCCGACGGCTAATGAAAAACTGTTTTTT. Translation: CASSVAPTANEKLFF.